Presented here are 21 T cell receptor beta chains from one specimen sequenced in a study of cytomegalovirus exposure and HLA in healthy donors. Primers for the PCR totalled 60 Vbeta and 13 Jbeta. This table comes from immunoSEQ multiplex PCR, and its TCRdb copy is limited to in-frame clones, with some not included. The sample shows approximately 38,000 clones, roughly 82% of them seen only once. Sequenced sample: PBMCs. The receptor set was obtained from a young woman in good health and CMV-seropositive.

The chain uses TRBV19 and TRBJ2-1; 10 bases map to TRBD2. This CDR3 comprises 16 residues. V trimming: 4 bases; J trimming: 8 bases; junction bases outside the gene matches: 11. CDR1 LNHDA and CDR2 SQIVND come from the germline V gene (reference sequence). The CDR3 DNA is TGTGCCAGTAGTACCCCATCTAGCGGGAGTTCGGATGAGCAGTTCTTC. Translation gives CASSTPSSGSSDEQFF.

The V gene is TRBV7-3, the J gene TRBJ2-3; TRBD2 agrees at 8 bases. The germline V gene has CDR1 SGHTA and CDR2 FQGTGA. Trimming at V came to 3 bases and at J to 2 bases, leaving 4 bases not matched to a gene. There are 15 residues in the CDR3. The CDR3 region has the DNA TGTGCCAGCAGCTTTGGACTAGCCTCCACAGATACGCAGTATTTT. Translated, it gives CASSFGLASTDTQYF.

The chain employs TRBV30 and TRBJ2-7, with D possibly matching TRBD1 (5 bases). Trimming shortened V by 2 bases and J by 1 base, and 12 bases separated the two germline ends. There are 14 residues in the CDR3. Per germline, CDR1 GTSNPN and CDR2 SVGIG (reference sequence). Here the CDR3 reads CAWSKAGRSYEQYF. CDR3 in DNA: TGTGCCTGGAGTAAGGCAGGGCGATCCTACGAGCAGTACTTC.

This clone is classed as medium-sized. Other nucleotide sequences in the sample specify the same CDR3. V is TRBV6-4 and J is TRBJ2-1; 11 bases are shared with TRBD2. Trimming took 0 bases from V and 6 from J; bases not matched to a gene: 1. The CDR3 contains 15 residues. The germline V gene encodes CDR1 MRHNA and CDR2 SNTAGT. CDR3 sequence reads: CASSDSSGGANEQFF. The CDR3 DNA reads TGTGCCAGCAGTGACTCTAGCGGGGGGGCCAATGAGCAGTTCTTC.

The chain employs TRBV5-5 and TRBJ1-6; possibly TRBD1 for D (5 bases). The CDR3 totals 14 residues. Germline V gene data show CDR1 as SGHKS and CDR2 as YYEKEE (reference sequence). Trimming cost V 0 bases and J 7 bases, with 8 bases left between them. The CDR3 region has the DNA TGTGCCAGCAGCTTGGCGGGGGGGAATTCACCCCTCCACTTT. It specifies CASSLAGGNSPLHF.

The chain links TRBV30 to TRBJ2-5; tentatively, D is TRBD1 (6 bases). The J call is uncertain, as TRBJ2-7 better fits the DNA end. This CDR3 is built from 14 residues. Germline CDR1 and CDR2: GTSNPN and SVGIG (reference sequence). CDR3 loop: CAWSVRQAIYEQYF. In nucleotides, the CDR3 is TGTGCCTGGAGTGTACGACAGGCCATCTACGAGCAGTACTTC.

The chain links TRBV30 to TRBJ2-7; 7 bases fit TRBD2. The CDR3 extends over 14 amino acids. Germline V gene lookup returns CDR1 GTSNPN and CDR2 SVGIG (reference sequence). V shed 1 base and J 6 bases; nucleotides not matched to a gene: 9. The CDR3 here is CAWSAGGYSGEQYF. In nucleotides, the CDR3 is TGTGCCTGGAGTGCGGGGGGTTATTCGGGCGAGCAGTACTTC.

The rearrangement joins TRBV7-9 to TRBJ1-5; TRBD1 is a possible D gene (5 bases). V lost 2 bases and J lost 6, with 5 bases in between. Germline CDR1 SEHNR, CDR2 FQNEAQ (reference sequence). The CDR3 runs to 12 residues. CDR3 coding DNA: TGTGCCAGCAGCTTACAGGGTCAGCCCCAGCATTTT. Its protein product is CASSLQGQPQHF. Based on the CDR3 plus reference TRBV7-9 and TRBJ1-5, the full variable domain is DTGVSQNPRHKITKRGQNVTFRCDPISEHNRLYWYRQTLGQGPEFLTYFQNEAQLEKSRLLSDRFSAERPKGSFSTLEIQRTEQGDSAMYLCASSLQGQPQHFGDGTRLSIL.

This clone was detected only once. The chain employs TRBV7-9 and TRBJ2-5; D possibly corresponds to TRBD1 (5 bases). The J call may be mistaken, given a closer DNA end match to TRBJ2-7. Germline CDR1 and CDR2: SEHNR and FQNEAQ (reference sequence). The CDR3 contains 15 residues. CDR3 in DNA: TGTGCCAGCAGCCTAACGACAGAGACAAGTTACGAGCAGTACTTC. Translated, it gives CASSLTTETSYEQYF.

This rearrangement joins TRBV27 to TRBJ2-5; 9 nucleotides match TRBD2. The J call may be mistaken, given a closer DNA end match to TRBJ2-7. The CDR3 has 16 amino acids. Germline CDR1 reads MNHEY; CDR2 reads SMNVEV (reference sequence). In nucleotides, the CDR3 is TGTGCCAGCAGTTTATCTGGCGGGGGGGCTTTTAACGAGCAGTACTTC. Its translation: CASSLSGGGAFNEQYF.

The V and J genes are TRBV30 and TRBJ1-2; tentatively, D is TRBD1 (6 bases). V lost 8 bases to trimming and J lost 7 bases, with 26 bases between them. Germline CDR1 reads GTSNPN; CDR2 reads SVGIG (reference sequence). The CDR3 runs 15 residues. Here the CDR3 DNA reads TGTGCCCTGGAGACGGTGGGCAGGGGATTAGGTGGCTACACCTTC. Amino acid sequence: CALETVGRGLGGYTF. Supplemented by reference TRBV30 and TRBJ1-2, the full variable domain reads SQTIHQWPATLVQPVGSPLSLECTVEGTSNPNLYWYRQAAGRGLQLLFYSVGIGQISSEVPQNLSASRPQDRQFILSSKKLLLSDSGFYLCALETVGRGLGGYTFGSGTRLTVV.

The chain couples TRBV2 to TRBJ2-1; TRBD1 matches 8 bases. The CDR3 has 14 amino acids. Per the germline V gene, CDR1 is SNHLY and CDR2 is FYNNEI. Trimming cost V 6 bases and J 3 bases; bases outside gene matches: 4. CDR3 in DNA: TGTGCCAGCAGCGGGGACAGGAACTACAATGAGCAGTTCTTC. The encoded protein is CASSGDRNYNEQFF.

This chain uses TRBV27 with TRBJ1-3; D is perhaps TRBD1 (5 bases). Trimming cost V 0 bases and J 8 bases, with 14 bases left between them. The CDR3 spans 15 residues. Germline CDR1 is MNHEY and CDR2 is SMNVEV (reference sequence). The CDR3 is CASSLSSGGADTIYF. Written as DNA, the CDR3 is TGTGCCAGCAGTTTATCGAGCGGGGGTGCAGACACCATATATTTT.

This clone was picked up a small number of times. The rearrangement links TRBV5-4 to TRBJ2-7; D is unclear. V lost 4 bases and J lost 2, with 13 bases in between. Germline V gene lookup returns CDR1 SGHNT and CDR2 YYREEE (reference sequence). The CDR3 runs 14 residues. CDR3: CASSAVGRTYEQYF. The CDR3 DNA follows: TGTGCCAGCAGCGCCGTGGGCAGAACCTACGAGCAGTACTTC.

The rearrangement links TRBV7-9 to TRBJ2-5; 8 bases are a match to TRBD1. TRBJ2-7 matches the DNA end more closely, so the J call is doubtful. This CDR3 contains 14 residues. CDR1 is SEHNR and CDR2 is FQNEAQ in the germline V gene (reference sequence). The CDR3 sequence: CASSFGTGPYEQYF. CDR3 DNA sequence: TGTGCCAGCAGCTTTGGGACAGGTCCCTACGAGCAGTACTTC.

This chain joins TRBV6-1 and TRBJ2-1; 7 nucleotides match TRBD2. After removal of 0 bases from V and 5 bases from J, the junction contained 4 bases not matched to a gene. Germline values: CDR1 MNHNS, CDR2 SASEGT. CDR3 length: 15 residues. This chain's CDR3 is CASSEARLANNEQFF. Here the CDR3 DNA reads TGTGCCAGCAGTGAAGCCAGACTAGCTAACAATGAGCAGTTCTTC.

V is TRBV12-5 and J is TRBJ2-5; maybe TRBD2 (7 bases). Trimming removed 6 bases at V and 5 bases at J, with 16 bases between. This CDR3 region has 14 residues. The germline V gene encodes CDR1 LGHNT and CDR2 FRNRAP. The CDR3: CASGLGGAGETQYF. The CDR3 DNA is TGTGCTAGTGGACTAGGGGGGGCAGGGGAGACCCAGTACTTC.

This sequence joins TRBV5-1 and TRBJ2-2; possible D gene TRBD2, 6 bases. This CDR3 comprises 12 residues. Trimming removed 5 bases at V and 9 bases at J, with 11 bases between. The germline V gene encodes CDR1 SGHRS and CDR2 YFSETQ. CDR3 DNA sequence: TGCGCCAGCAGACTGGGGGGAAGGGAGCTGTTTTTT. Its protein is CASRLGGRELFF. The full variable domain, rest sourced from reference TRBV5-1 and TRBJ2-2, is KAGVTQTPRYLIKTRGQQVTLSCSPISGHRSVSWYQQTPGQGLQFLFEYFSETQRNKGNFPGRFSGRQFSNSRSEMNVSTLELGDSALYLCASRLGGRELFFGEGSRLTVL.

This chain uses TRBV7-9 with TRBJ2-1, with 7 bases aligning to TRBD2. The V gene end was trimmed by 2 bases and the J gene end by 6 bases; junction bases not matched to a gene: 10. This CDR3 has 16 residues. Germline CDR1 reads SEHNR; CDR2 reads FQNEAQ (reference sequence). The CDR3 sequence is CASSLRGEAAGNEQFF. The CDR3 DNA sequence: TGTGCCAGCAGCTTACGGGGGGAGGCTGCTGGCAATGAGCAGTTCTTC.

Comments on this clone: At one end, the junction sequence differs from germline, possibly due to a read error. V and J are TRBV30 and TRBJ2-4; TRBD1 might be the D (5 bases). Germline V gene sequence: CDR1 GTSNPN, CDR2 SVGIG (reference sequence). This CDR3 comprises 11 residues. This CDR3 reads CAWGVVGAPIF. DNA for the CDR3: TGTGCCTGGGGGGTGGTTGGGGCCCCTATTTTC.

By its share, this clone is medium-sized. The chain's CDR3 is CASSDSTTGANVLTF. Written as DNA, the CDR3 is TGTGCCAGCAGTGACTCGACAACTGGGGCCAACGTCCTGACTTTC. The rearrangement joins TRBV6-4 to TRBJ2-6; D remains ambiguous. This CDR3 comprises 15 residues. Trimming shortened V by 0 bases and J by 2 bases, and 5 bases separated the two germline ends. Germline V gene data show CDR1 as MRHNA and CDR2 as SNTAGT.